This T cell receptor (beta chain) was obtained from a study of T cell responses to AZD1222 COVID-19 vaccine. Turning to this clone: The antigen is unknown.

Germline CDR1 is LGHNA and CDR2 is YSLEER. The CDR3 runs 15 residues. The ends were cut back, 1 base at V and 0 bases at J, with 9 bases in the middle. Assay used: immunoSEQ multiplex PCR; TCRdb lists only in-frame clones, some missing. The table lists 90,000 or so clones, 75% to 90% of them singletons, with roughly 5% in the top ten. Study results and limitations: Spike-specific TCR repertoires showed rising breadth and depth after two AZD1222 doses. After the peak T cell response, and only then, were repertoires sampled. Females made up more of the donors, who were largely white British, and clonal diversity may have come out too low.

The chain combines TRBV4-3 with TRBJ1-1; D perhaps matches TRBD1 (5 bases). The sequence derives from an adult who received the AZD1222 COVID-19 vaccine. The sequenced sample was peripheral blood, obtained 28 days after the second AZD1222 dose. The CDR3 nucleotides are TGCGCCAGCAGCCAAGGCGGGGACTTGAACACTGAAGCTTTCTTT. Translation gives CASSQGGDLNTEAFF.